Listed here are 21 T cell receptor beta chains from one sample, sequenced in a study of human T cells and chemical hapten exposure. TCRdb reprocessed the RACE reads via MiXCR and lists one record per CDR3 protein. The sample includes about 34,000 distinct CDR3 sequences, roughly 5.5% of them seen just once. Regarding time point: healthy volunteer bleed at 6 weeks. Total RNA came from unfractionated whole blood. Sequenced input: whole blood. These receptors all stem from a human donor in good health. Some clones in this sample may be carry-over from other donors' samples.

The chain uses TRBV7-2 and TRBJ2-3; 8 nucleotides align to TRBD1. CDR1 is SGHTA and CDR2 is FQGNSA in the germline V gene. This CDR3 spans 16 amino acids. Trimming at V came to 5 bases and at J to 5 bases, leaving 12 bases not matched to a gene. The CDR3 DNA follows: TGTGCCAGCAGCCCTGGACAGGGTCCCCCTGGAGATACGCAGTATTTT. It encodes CASSPGQGPPGDTQYF.

This clonotype was counted ten times or more. The V call is TRBV5-4, the J call TRBJ2-3; D is uncertain. The CDR3 contains 16 residues. The V gene's germline CDR1 is SGHNT and CDR2 YYREEE (reference sequence). V was trimmed by 4 bases and J by 2 bases, leaving 17 bases between them. The CDR3 sequence: CASSPGLLKLTDTQYF. CDR3 nucleotides: TGTGCCAGCAGCCCGGGTCTCCTAAAACTCACAGATACGCAGTATTTT.

This clonotype was counted many times. V is TRBV12-3 or TRBV12-4 and J is TRBJ1-2; 8 bases are shared with TRBD1. This CDR3 contains 16 residues. The J segment lost 2 bases and the V segment lost 0 bases, leaving 5 bases of the junction unmatched. The CDR3 DNA reads TGTGCCAGCAGTTTAGCGCCAGGGGGCAGGAACTATGGCTACACCTTC. Translation: CASSLAPGGRNYGYTF.

This clonotype was detected ten times or more. V gene TRBV20-1 combines with J gene TRBJ1-6, with 8 bases matching TRBD1. Trimming at V came to 4 bases and at J to 5 bases, leaving 4 bases not matched to a gene. The CDR3 consists of 14 residues. Germline V gene data show CDR1 as DFQATT and CDR2 as SNEGSKA (reference sequence). The CDR3 here is CSATGGRNNSPLHF. In nucleotides, the CDR3 is TGCAGTGCTACAGGGGGCAGAAATAATTCACCCCTCCACTTT.

At least ten counts were recorded for this clonotype. J is TRBJ1-2 and V is TRBV20-1, with TRBD1 identical over 7 bases. Trimming took 5 bases from V and 7 from J; bases not matched to a gene: 10. This CDR3 has 13 amino acids. Looked up from germline, CDR1 is DFQATT and CDR2 is SNEGSKA (reference sequence). The CDR3 is CSAVSEGALGYTF. In DNA form, the CDR3 reads TGCAGTGCTGTATCCGAGGGGGCCCTTGGCTACACCTTC.

This clonotype was counted ten times or more. The V call is TRBV20-1, the J call TRBJ1-3; D call uncertain. Germline V gene data show CDR1 as DFQATT and CDR2 as SNEGSKA (reference sequence). This CDR3 comprises 12 residues. With 4 bases removed from V and 4 bases from J, the gap between germline ends came to 8 bases. The CDR3 nucleotides read TGCAGTGCTATCGACCACGGAAACACCATATATTTT. It codes for CSAIDHGNTIYF.

This clonotype appeared many times. This chain joins TRBV20-1 and TRBJ1-2, with D hard to call. CDR1 and CDR2 (germline): DFQATT, SNEGSKA (reference sequence). V dropped 6 bases and J dropped 0 bases, with 14 bases sitting between them. This CDR3 is 14 amino acids long. The CDR3: CSAPEAGSNYGYTF. The DNA for the CDR3 is TGCAGTGCCCCGGAGGCGGGTTCTAACTATGGCTACACCTTC.

This clonotype was detected ten times or more. The chain employs TRBV6-6 and TRBJ2-1, with a possible D match to TRBD2 (6 bases). Trimming removed 7 bases at V and 5 bases at J, with 18 bases between. The CDR3 is 15 amino acids. The germline CDR1 and CDR2 sequences are MNHNY and SVGAGI (reference sequence). CDR3 sequence (DNA): TGTGCCAGCACCCCGACGGCGGGGTACCACAATGAGCAGTTCTTC. Its translation: CASTPTAGYHNEQFF.

A word on this clonotype: A much larger clone differs by one base, so this may be a read error. The V gene is TRBV25-1, the J gene TRBJ2-5, with 7 bases that match TRBD1. The CDR3 has 15 residues. Looked up from germline, CDR1 is MGHDK and CDR2 is SYGVNS. CDR3 in DNA: TGTGCCAACAGTGATACTAGGACAGGACAAGAGACCCAGTACTTC. Its translation is CANSDTRTGQETQYF.

This clonotype was counted many times. V is TRBV20-1 and J is TRBJ2-5; 11 bases map to TRBD2. The CDR3 covers 17 residues. Germline CDR1 DFQATT, CDR2 SNEGSKA (reference sequence). V dropped 0 bases and J dropped 4; count of bases not matched to a gene: 10. As DNA, the CDR3 is TGCAGTGCTAGAGATCCCGATAGCGGGGGGGCCTTAGAGACCCAGTACTTC. It codes for CSARDPDSGGALETQYF.

This clonotype was seen repeatedly, ten times or more. This chain uses TRBV4-3 with TRBJ1-4, with 7 bases aligning to TRBD1. This CDR3 has 15 amino acids. V shed 0 bases and J 7 bases; nucleotides not matched to a gene: 5. Germline assignment: CDR1 LGHNA and CDR2 YSLEER. The DNA of the CDR3 is TGCGCCAGCAGCCAAGACTTGACAGGGTTTGAAAAACTGTTTTTT. Its translation: CASSQDLTGFEKLFF.

This chain joins TRBV2 and TRBJ2-1, with a possible D match to TRBD2 (6 bases). The V gene lost 8 bases and the J gene lost 7 bases, with 18 bases spanning the gap. The germline V gene encodes CDR1 SNHLY and CDR2 FYNNEI. The CDR3 totals 14 residues. The CDR3 reads CASSPGREWNEQFF. CDR3 coding DNA: TGTGCCAGCTCTCCCGGACGGGAGTGGAATGAGCAGTTCTTC.

This clonotype was seen at least ten times. This chain joins TRBV11-2 and TRBJ2-6; D gene uncertain. Germline V lookup: CDR1 SGHAT, CDR2 FQNNGV. With 6 bases removed from V and 5 bases from J, the gap between germline ends came to 14 bases. This CDR3 contains 15 residues. For the CDR3, the DNA is TGTGCCAGCAGAGGGATTACTGGAAGGGCCAACGTCCTGACTTTC. It is translated as CASRGITGRANVLTF. Together with reference TRBV11-2 and TRBJ2-6, the CDR3 gives the full variable domain: EAGVAQSPRYKIIEKRQSVAFWCNPISGHATLYWYQQILGQGPKLLIQFQNNGVVDDSQLPKDRFSAERLKGVDSTLKIQPAKLEDSAVYLCASRGITGRANVLTFGAGSRLTVL.

V usage is TRBV12-3 or TRBV12-4 and J usage is TRBJ2-7, with TRBD2 matching over 11 bases. The CDR3 length is 15 residues. With 5 bases clipped from V and 3 bases from J, the junction kept 6 bases outside the gene matches. Here the CDR3 DNA reads TGTGCCAGCAGTCCCCTAGCGGGAGGCATCTACGAGCAGTACTTC. Translating gives CASSPLAGGIYEQYF.

The chain recombines TRBV4-1 with TRBJ1-1; D gene unclear. This CDR3 has 14 amino acids. Germline-derived CDR1 and CDR2 are MGHRA and YSYEKL. Trimming stripped 3 bases from V and 5 bases from J, with 13 bases between. This chain's CDR3 is CASSHHWEETEAFF. The CDR3, as DNA: TGCGCCAGCAGCCATCATTGGGAGGAAACTGAAGCTTTCTTT.

This clonotype is categorized as medium-sized (0.01 to 0.1%). This rearrangement joins TRBV10-3 to TRBJ2-3, with D hard to call. Trimming took 0 bases from V and 4 from J, leaving 5 bases between them. From germline, CDR1 is ENHRY and CDR2 SYGVKD. This CDR3 has 13 amino acids. Here the CDR3 DNA reads TGTGCCATCAGTGAGTCAGGATCAGATACGCAGTATTTT. Encoded protein: CAISESGSDTQYF.

Points on this clonotype: This may stem from a read error, because a much larger clone lies one nucleotide away. The V call is TRBV11-1, the J call TRBJ1-1, with no clear D. The V gene lost 4 bases and the J gene lost 5 bases, with 11 bases spanning the gap. Germline CDR1 is SGHAT and CDR2 is FQDESV (reference sequence). The CDR3 covers 13 residues. CDR3 in DNA: TGTGCCAGCAGCTCGCAAACAGTGACTGAAGCTTTCTTT. It encodes CASSSQTVTEAFF. Based on the CDR3 plus reference TRBV11-1 and TRBJ1-1, the full variable domain is EAEVAQSPRYKITEKSQAVAFWCDPISGHATLYWYRQILGQGPELLVQFQDESVVDDSQLPKDRFSAERLKGVDSTLKIQPAELGDSAMYLCASSSQTVTEAFFGQGTRLTVV.

This clonotype has at least ten counts. CDR3 amino acids: CASSERRGNQPQHF. CDR3 nucleotide sequence: TGTGCCAGCAGTGAAAGACGGGGCAATCAGCCCCAGCATTTT. The V and J genes are TRBV6-1 and TRBJ1-5, with D hard to call. V lost 2 bases and J lost 2, with 7 bases in between. This CDR3 has 14 amino acids. Germline-derived CDR1 and CDR2 are MNHNS and SASEGT.

This clonotype has a count of ten or more. CDR3 protein: CASRSGDYEQYF. The CDR3 region has the DNA TGTGCCAGCCGGTCAGGGGACTACGAGCAGTACTTC. The V call is TRBV6-1, the J call TRBJ2-7; D perhaps matches TRBD1 (6 bases). V gave up 8 bases and J gave up 3 bases, with 11 bases separating them. The CDR3 length is 12 residues. CDR1 and CDR2 (germline): MNHNS, SASEGT.

The sample holds many counts of this clonotype. This chain links TRBV10-3 with TRBJ2-3; D is possibly TRBD1 or TRBD2 (5 bases each). From germline, CDR1 is ENHRY and CDR2 SYGVKD. Between the trimmed V and J ends, which lost 11 bases and 3 bases, there was a span of 18 bases. The CDR3 runs to 14 residues. CDR3 bases: TGTGCCTCAAATGGAGGCAGGGTTACAGATACGCAGTATTTT. It is translated as CASNGGRVTDTQYF.

This clonotype has a handful of counts. The V gene is TRBV18, the J gene TRBJ1-1; possible D gene TRBD1, 5 bases. This CDR3 has 15 amino acids. The V gene lost 4 bases and the J gene lost 5 bases, with 17 bases spanning the gap. Germline CDR1 and CDR2: KGHSH and LQKENI. CDR3 in DNA: TGTGCCAGCTCACTACAAGACAGTGCGATGACTGAAGCTTTCTTT. Protein sequence: CASSLQDSAMTEAFF.